Listed here are 21 T cell receptor beta chains from one sample, sequenced in a study of cytomegalovirus exposure and HLA in healthy donors. Primers: 60 Vbeta forward and 13 Jbeta reverse. The method was immunoSEQ multiplex PCR; TCRdb's version includes in-frame clones alone and lacks a portion of them. The table has some 150,000 clones, 80% seen once. The sequenced sample consisted of PBMCs. Receptors originate from a woman aged 25 to 45 in good health and CMV-seronegative.

The rearrangement joins TRBV7-9 to TRBJ2-5; a possible D gene is TRBD1 (6 bases). Germline V gene data show CDR1 as SEHNR and CDR2 as FQNEAQ (reference sequence). With 4 bases removed from V and 1 base from J, the gap between germline ends came to 10 bases. This CDR3 region has 14 residues. The CDR3 DNA follows: TGTGCCAGCAGCTCCCAGGGGTTCCAAGAGACCCAGTACTTC. Translation: CASSSQGFQETQYF.

The CDR3 reads CASIRGTEAFF. The CDR3 DNA is TGTGCCAGCATTAGGGGTACTGAAGCTTTCTTT. J is TRBJ1-1 and V is TRBV27; D is possibly TRBD1 (5 bases). Trimming shortened V by 7 bases and J by 5 bases, and 8 bases separated the two germline ends. The CDR3 sequence is 11 residues long. Germline V lookup: CDR1 MNHEY, CDR2 SMNVEV (reference sequence).

The chain carries TRBV5-1 and TRBJ2-1, with 11 bases lining up with TRBD2. The germline CDR1 and CDR2 sequences are SGHRS and YFSETQ. The CDR3 spans 14 residues. Losses at the gene ends were 4 bases for V and 9 bases for J; bases not matched to a gene: 6. For the CDR3, the DNA is TGCGCCAGCAGCCTTAGCGGGGGGGCTGGTGAGCAGTTCTTC. Protein product: CASSLSGGAGEQFF.

A word on this clone: One end of the junction is discordant with germline, which a read error may explain. The chain carries TRBV27 and TRBJ2-7; 10 nucleotides match TRBD1. Germline V CDR1 and CDR2: MNHEY, SMNVEV (reference sequence). This CDR3 is 14 amino acids long. The CDR3: CAGSQGQGTYEQYF. The CDR3 DNA reads as TGTGCCGGCAGCCAGGGACAGGGGACCTACGAGCAGTACTTC.

In its sample, this clone was seen a few times. This sequence joins TRBV6-1 and TRBJ2-6; D might be TRBD1 (6 bases). The CDR3 runs 15 residues. CDR1 and CDR2 from the germline V gene are MNHNS and SASEGT. V lost 6 bases and J lost 0, with 9 bases in between. The CDR3 sequence is CASRDSVSGANVLTF. The CDR3, as DNA: TGTGCCAGCAGGGACAGCGTCTCTGGGGCCAACGTCCTGACTTTC.

The sample holds one count of this clone. The chain couples TRBV29-1 to TRBJ1-2, with D perhaps TRBD1 (5 bases). V was clipped by 4 bases and J by 6 bases, with 18 bases between them. The CDR3 is 14 residues long. CDR1 and CDR2 (germline): SQVTM, ANQGSEA. The CDR3 region is CSVGFGGGIDGYTF. The DNA for the CDR3 is TGCAGCGTTGGTTTCGGGGGGGGTATAGATGGCTACACCTTC.

This clone has more than one count but fewer than ten. The V call is TRBV6-1, the J call TRBJ2-7, with 7 nucleotides matching TRBD1. Trimming took 4 bases from V and 1 from J; bases not matched to a gene: 4. Per the germline V gene, CDR1 is MNHNS and CDR2 is SASEGT. This CDR3 is 14 amino acids long. The CDR3 here is CASSVQGLSYEQYF. The CDR3 coding sequence is TGTGCCAGCAGTGTACAGGGGTTATCCTACGAGCAGTACTTC.

This clone was detected only once. The rearrangement joins TRBV7-2 to TRBJ2-7; 12 bases match TRBD2. V was pared by 5 bases and J by 2 bases, with 7 bases of the junction left unmatched. CDR1 is SGHTA and CDR2 is FQGNSA in the germline V gene. This CDR3 spans 16 amino acids. In DNA, the CDR3 is TGTGCCAGCAGCCAGGGAAGACTAGCGGGGGCCTACGAGCAGTACTTC. Protein product: CASSQGRLAGAYEQYF.

This rearrangement joins TRBV7-2 to TRBJ1-2; D is ambiguous. V was pared by 2 bases and J by 6 bases, with 10 bases between. This CDR3 has 13 amino acids. Germline V gene sequence: CDR1 SGHTA, CDR2 FQGNSA. The CDR3: CASSLMSLDGYTF. The CDR3 nucleotides read TGTGCCAGCAGCTTAATGTCTCTAGATGGCTACACCTTC.

The chain uses TRBV9 and TRBJ1-4; TRBD1 might be the D (6 bases). The CDR3 is made up of 17 amino acids. Germline V gene lookup returns CDR1 SGDLS and CDR2 YYNGEE. The V and J ends lost 3 bases and 3 bases respectively, with 18 bases between them. CDR3 in DNA: TGTGCCAGCAGCGCCCATCATAGGACAGCCCCTAATGAAAAACTGTTTTTT. This gives the protein CASSAHHRTAPNEKLFF.

This chain connects TRBV6-6 to TRBJ1-2; a weak D match, TRBD1 (6 bases). Trimming shortened V by 2 bases and J by 4 bases, and 14 bases separated the two germline ends. The CDR3 extends over 15 amino acids. CDR1 is MNHNY and CDR2 is SVGAGI in the germline V gene (reference sequence). This chain's CDR3 is CASSYGPAGVYGYTF. CDR3 coding DNA: TGTGCCAGCAGTTACGGTCCGGCAGGGGTCTATGGCTACACCTTC.

V usage is TRBV6-1 and J usage is TRBJ1-2, with 7 bases fitting TRBD1. The CDR3 is 15 amino acids. The germline CDR1 and CDR2 sequences are MNHNS and SASEGT. J was trimmed by 8 bases and V by 1 base; bases with no gene match: 10. The CDR3, as DNA: TGTGCCAGCAGTGAAGGCCCAGACAGGGTTAAAGGCTACACCTTC. Its translation is CASSEGPDRVKGYTF.

The chain combines TRBV29-1 with TRBJ2-7; maybe TRBD1 (6 bases). The CDR3 is made up of 13 amino acids. Germline V gene data show CDR1 as SQVTM and CDR2 as ANQGSEA. V was cut by 5 bases and J by 1 base, with 12 bases left in between. CDR3 residues: CSVCFTGSYEQYF. Written as DNA, the CDR3 is TGCAGCGTTTGCTTCACAGGGTCCTACGAGCAGTACTTC.

CDR3 coding DNA: TGCGCCAGCAGCTTGGGAGGATCCCTAAACACTGAAGCTTTCTTT. Its translation: CASSLGGSLNTEAFF. J is TRBJ1-1 and V is TRBV5-1; no reliable D call. The CDR3 totals 15 residues. Deletions cut 0 bases from V and 2 bases from J, with 11 bases between. Germline CDR1 and CDR2: SGHRS and YFSETQ.

The J gene is TRBJ2-2, the V gene TRBV10-3; 7 bases are a match to TRBD1. This CDR3 comprises 16 residues. The J segment lost 4 bases and the V segment lost 7 bases, leaving 12 bases of the junction unmatched. Germline loops: CDR1 ENHRY, CDR2 SYGVKD. CDR3 sequence (DNA): TGTGCCATCAATTCCCCCGGGACAGAAGGCACCGGGGAGCTGTTTTTT. As protein: CAINSPGTEGTGELFF.

The chain combines TRBV18 with TRBJ2-2; no clear D. Trimming removed 4 bases at V and 4 bases at J, with 16 bases between. Per germline, CDR1 KGHSH and CDR2 LQKENI. This CDR3 contains 16 residues. CDR3 bases: TGTGCCAGCTCACTTAAACTGACACGAACCACCGGGGAGCTGTTTTTT. Amino acid sequence: CASSLKLTRTTGELFF.

This CDR3 is CASSSTSGAYNEQFF. Written as DNA, the CDR3 is TGTGCCAGCAGCTCGACTAGCGGGGCCTACAATGAGCAGTTCTTC. V usage is TRBV7-2 and J usage is TRBJ2-1; 11 nucleotides line up with TRBD2. Trimming removed 4 bases from V and 2 bases from J; junction bases left unmatched: 1. Germline V gene lookup returns CDR1 SGHTA and CDR2 FQGNSA. This CDR3 is 15 amino acids long.

V gene TRBV19 combines with J gene TRBJ1-1, with D hard to call. This CDR3 has 14 residues. The V gene lost 6 bases and the J gene lost 5 bases, with 16 bases spanning the gap. CDR1 and CDR2 (germline): LNHDA, SQIVND (reference sequence). CDR3 sequence: CASRWGGSDTEAFF. The DNA of the CDR3 is TGTGCCAGTAGATGGGGAGGGTCCGATACTGAAGCTTTCTTT.

The gene calls are TRBV7-9 and TRBJ2-2; possible D gene TRBD1, 5 bases. The length of the CDR3 is 15 residues. The germline V gene has CDR1 SEHNR and CDR2 FQNEAQ (reference sequence). V was clipped by 6 bases and J by 4 bases, with 15 bases between them. The CDR3 loop reads CASSWTSSFTGELFF. DNA for the CDR3: TGTGCCAGCAGTTGGACATCGAGCTTCACCGGGGAGCTGTTTTTT.

The gene calls are TRBV27 and TRBJ2-5; D gene ambiguous. Germline V gives CDR1 MNHEY, CDR2 SMNVEV (reference sequence). Trimming took 0 bases from V and 0 from J, leaving 23 bases between them. This CDR3 is 20 amino acids long. The CDR3 loop is CASSLSRPNHNFGYQETQYF. Written as DNA, the CDR3 is TGTGCCAGCAGTTTATCACGTCCTAACCATAATTTCGGGTACCAAGAGACCCAGTACTTC.

This chain joins TRBV23-1 and TRBJ2-7, with 8 bases fitting TRBD1. TRBV23-1 is recorded as an ORF, its role being uncertain. Losses at the gene ends were 3 bases for V and 7 bases for J; bases not matched to a gene: 11. The CDR3 contains 15 residues. The CDR3 DNA is TGCGCCAGCAGTCATCGGAGGGACAGGCAGAGTGAGCAGTACTTC. Translated: CASSHRRDRQSEQYF.